One T cell receptor (beta chain) is described in this entry. Antigen unknown. This sample was included in a study of T-cell reconstitution after alpha-beta-depleted transplantation in children. The CDR3 is 14 residues long. CDR1 is DFQATT, CDR2 SNEGSKA, per germline (reference sequence). V lost 3 bases, J lost 2 bases, and 11 bases lay in between. Whole-study results and caveats: By one year post-transplant, T-cell counts and diversity largely arose from T cells that were newly produced. Elevated TCRbeta diversity at day 60 was traced, in some patients, to surviving recipient T cells and thymic progenitors. Two months or so post-transplant, alpha-beta T cells reportedly derived from several hundred expanded graft clones.

Preparing the TCRbeta library involved the use of unique molecular identifiers. One entry per CDR3 protein, called by TCRdb with MiXCR from the PCR reads. The top ten clones hold about 34% of a sample with 90,000 to 130,000 distinct CDR3 sequences, under 13% of them seen once. V gene TRBV20-1 combines with J gene TRBJ1-3; D is unresolved. Specimen: PBMCs, collected before TCRalphabeta/CD19-depleted stem cell transplant. This sequence was found in a boy between 2 and 10 years old with acute lymphoblastic leukemia, due to receive a stem cell transplant. The CDR3 here is CSASRTSPGNTIYF. Written as DNA, the CDR3 is TGCAGTGCTAGTAGGACTTCCCCTGGAAACACCATATATTTT.